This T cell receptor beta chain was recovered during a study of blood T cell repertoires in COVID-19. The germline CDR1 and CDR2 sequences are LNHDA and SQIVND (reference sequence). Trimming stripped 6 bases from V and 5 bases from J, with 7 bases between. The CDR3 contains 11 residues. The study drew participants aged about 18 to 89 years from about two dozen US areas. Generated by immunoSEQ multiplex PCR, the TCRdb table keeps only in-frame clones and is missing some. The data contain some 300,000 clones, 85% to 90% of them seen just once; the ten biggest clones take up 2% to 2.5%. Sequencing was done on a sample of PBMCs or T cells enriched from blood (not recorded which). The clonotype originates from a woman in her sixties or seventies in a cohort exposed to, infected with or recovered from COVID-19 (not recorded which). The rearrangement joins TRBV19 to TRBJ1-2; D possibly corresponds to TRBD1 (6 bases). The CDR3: CASSTGYGYTF. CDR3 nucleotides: TGTGCCAGTAGCACAGGGTATGGCTACACCTTC.